One T cell receptor beta chain is described in this entry. This specimen comes from a study of blood T cell repertoires in COVID-19. The overall study: PBMCs, B-cell-depleted T cells, or T cells provided the cDNA or gDNA that made up the material.

The authors' processing: For nucleated cells, counts were estimated from reference gene primer amplification. Only in-frame clones appear in the TCRdb table, and some are missing; sequencing was by immunoSEQ multiplex PCR. The V and J calls and the clone size are those of that table, but D and trimming were determined from the DNA. The table lists around 100,000 clones, 80% to 95% of them singletons. V gave up 6 bases and J gave up 3 bases; unmatched junction bases: 6. This CDR3 has 14 residues. Germline V gene data show CDR1 as MNHEY and CDR2 as SVGAGI. The receptor was derived from a man between 65 and 85 years old with acute or convalescent COVID-19. The J gene is TRBJ2-7, the V gene TRBV6-5, with 9 bases aligning to TRBD1. Sequencing was performed on peripheral blood. For the CDR3, the DNA is TGTGCCAGCAGAGCACAGGGGGCCGTCTACGAGCAGTACTTC. Translating it yields CASRAQGAVYEQYF.